This TCR beta chain was profiled in a study of blood T cells in healthy people across ages. Using a J-beta primer mix together with a sample-barcoded 5' primer, a second PCR was run for about 6 to 11 cycles. Each CDR3 protein is one row after TCRdb ran MiXCR on the 5' RACE reads. The sample lists roughly 1,100,000 distinct CDR3 sequences, roughly 24% occurring once. The study recruited healthy Caucasian donors from Russia who were aged roughly 6 to 100. This same sample was also taken into another study, of T cells of mothers and their children. From that report: Thymic selection shapes TCR recombination output in related pairs, and it does so similarly in unrelated pairs. The authors identified no persistent microchimeric T cell clones.

The sequenced sample was blood. This receptor was identified in a girl under 10 years old in good health.

The CDR3 here is CSARTLGQSGLEYF. The DNA for the CDR3 is TGCAGTGCTAGAACTTTAGGACAGTCCGGTTTGGAGTACTTC. This rearrangement joins TRBV20-1 to TRBJ2-4; possibly TRBD1 for D (6 bases). V gave up 2 bases and J gave up 14 bases, with 22 bases separating them. CDR1 and CDR2 (germline): DFQATT, SNEGSKA (reference sequence). The CDR3 consists of 14 residues.